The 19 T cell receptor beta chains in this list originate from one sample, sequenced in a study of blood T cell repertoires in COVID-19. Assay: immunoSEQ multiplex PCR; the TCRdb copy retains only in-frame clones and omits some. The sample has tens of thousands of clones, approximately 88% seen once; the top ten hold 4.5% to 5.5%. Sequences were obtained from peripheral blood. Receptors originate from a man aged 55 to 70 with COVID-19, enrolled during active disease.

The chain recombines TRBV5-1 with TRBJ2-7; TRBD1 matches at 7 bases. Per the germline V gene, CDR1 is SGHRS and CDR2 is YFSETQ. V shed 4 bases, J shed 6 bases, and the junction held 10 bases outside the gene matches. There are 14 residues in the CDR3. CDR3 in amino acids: CASSITGDSPEQYF. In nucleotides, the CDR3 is TGCGCCAGCAGCATTACAGGGGATAGCCCCGAGCAGTACTTC.

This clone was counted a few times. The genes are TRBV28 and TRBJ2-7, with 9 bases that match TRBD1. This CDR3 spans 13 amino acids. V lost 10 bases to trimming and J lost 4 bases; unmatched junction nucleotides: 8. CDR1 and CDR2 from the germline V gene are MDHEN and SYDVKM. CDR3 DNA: TGTGCCAACCGGGACAGGGAATTGTACGAGCAGTACTTC. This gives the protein CANRDRELYEQYF.

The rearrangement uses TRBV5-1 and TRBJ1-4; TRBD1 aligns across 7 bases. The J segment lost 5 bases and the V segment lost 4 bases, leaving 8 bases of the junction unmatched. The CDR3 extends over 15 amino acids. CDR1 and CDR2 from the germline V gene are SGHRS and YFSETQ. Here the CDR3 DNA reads TGCGCCAGCAGCCTCCTCAGGGGGGAGAATGAAAAACTGTTTTTT. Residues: CASSLLRGENEKLFF.

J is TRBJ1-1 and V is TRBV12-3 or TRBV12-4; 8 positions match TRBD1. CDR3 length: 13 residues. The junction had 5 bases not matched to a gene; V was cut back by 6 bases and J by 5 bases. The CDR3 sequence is CASRVTGVTEAFF. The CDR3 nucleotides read TGTGCCAGCAGGGTGACAGGGGTTACTGAAGCTTTCTTT.

The CDR3 spells CASRLRAINEKLFF. CDR3 DNA sequence: TGTGCCAGCAGGCTCAGGGCTATTAATGAAAAACTGTTTTTT. The V call is TRBV2, the J call TRBJ1-4; TRBD1 might be the D (5 bases). Trimming took 6 bases from V and 4 from J, leaving 12 bases between them. The germline V gene encodes CDR1 SNHLY and CDR2 FYNNEI. The CDR3 length is 14 residues.

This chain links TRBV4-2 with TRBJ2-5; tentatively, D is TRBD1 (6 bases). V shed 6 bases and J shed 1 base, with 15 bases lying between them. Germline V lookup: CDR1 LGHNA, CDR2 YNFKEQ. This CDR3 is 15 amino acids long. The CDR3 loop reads CASSNGGEGQETQYF. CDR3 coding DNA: TGTGCCAGCAGTAATGGGGGCGAGGGCCAAGAGACCCAGTACTTC.

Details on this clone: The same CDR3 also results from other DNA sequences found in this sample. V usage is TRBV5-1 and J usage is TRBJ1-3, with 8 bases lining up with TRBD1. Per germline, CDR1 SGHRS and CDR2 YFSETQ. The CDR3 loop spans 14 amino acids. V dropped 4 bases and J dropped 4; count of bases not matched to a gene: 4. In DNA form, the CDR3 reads TGCGCCAGCAGCCTTCAGGGGGCCGGAAACACCATATATTTT. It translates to CASSLQGAGNTIYF.

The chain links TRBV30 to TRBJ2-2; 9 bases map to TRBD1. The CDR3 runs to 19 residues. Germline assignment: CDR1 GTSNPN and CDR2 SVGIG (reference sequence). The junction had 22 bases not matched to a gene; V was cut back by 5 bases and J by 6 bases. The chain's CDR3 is CAWGAIYYAPGQGPGELFF. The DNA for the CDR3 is TGTGCCTGGGGGGCAATATACTACGCGCCGGGACAGGGCCCCGGGGAGCTGTTTTTT.

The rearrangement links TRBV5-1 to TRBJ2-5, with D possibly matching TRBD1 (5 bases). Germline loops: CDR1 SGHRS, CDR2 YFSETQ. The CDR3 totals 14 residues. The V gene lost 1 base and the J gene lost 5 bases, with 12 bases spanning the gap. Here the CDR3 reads CASSLNPGWETQYF. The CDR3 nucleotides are TGCGCCAGCAGCTTGAACCCAGGGTGGGAGACCCAGTACTTC.

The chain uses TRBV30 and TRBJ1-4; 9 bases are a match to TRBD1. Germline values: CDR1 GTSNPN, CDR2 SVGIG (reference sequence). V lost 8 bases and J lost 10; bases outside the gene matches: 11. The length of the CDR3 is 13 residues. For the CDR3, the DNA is TGTGCCCGCCAAAACAGGGGGCGAGGAAAACTGTTTTTT. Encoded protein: CARQNRGRGKLFF.

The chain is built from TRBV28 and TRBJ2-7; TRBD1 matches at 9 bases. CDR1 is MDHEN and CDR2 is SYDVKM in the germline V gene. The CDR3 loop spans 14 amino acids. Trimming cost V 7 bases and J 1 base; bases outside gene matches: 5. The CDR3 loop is CASNPDRGSYEQYF. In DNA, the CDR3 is TGTGCCAGCAACCCCGACAGGGGGTCCTACGAGCAGTACTTC.

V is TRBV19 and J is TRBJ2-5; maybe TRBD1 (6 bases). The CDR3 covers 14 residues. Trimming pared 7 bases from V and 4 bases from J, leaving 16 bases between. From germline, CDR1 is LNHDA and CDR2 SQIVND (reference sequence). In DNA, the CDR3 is TGTGCCAGTAAGAGGGGTCAACAGGGAGAGACCCAGTACTTC. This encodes CASKRGQQGETQYF.

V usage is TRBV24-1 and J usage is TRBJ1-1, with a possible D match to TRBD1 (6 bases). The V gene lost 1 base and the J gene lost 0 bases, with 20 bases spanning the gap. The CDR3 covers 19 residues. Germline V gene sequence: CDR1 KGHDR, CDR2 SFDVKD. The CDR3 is CATSDFLPQTGHVNTEAFF. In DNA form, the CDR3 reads TGTGCCACCAGTGATTTTTTGCCCCAGACAGGCCATGTGAACACTGAAGCTTTCTTT.

This CDR3 reads CASSHRLGSSNEQFF. The CDR3 bases are TGTGCCAGCAGCCACCGACTAGGGAGCAGCAATGAGCAGTTCTTC. The V and J genes are TRBV11-3 and TRBJ2-1, with D possibly being TRBD2 (6 bases). This CDR3 contains 15 residues. Trimming removed 5 bases at V and 6 bases at J, with 17 bases between. Germline V lookup: CDR1 SGHNT, CDR2 YENEEA.

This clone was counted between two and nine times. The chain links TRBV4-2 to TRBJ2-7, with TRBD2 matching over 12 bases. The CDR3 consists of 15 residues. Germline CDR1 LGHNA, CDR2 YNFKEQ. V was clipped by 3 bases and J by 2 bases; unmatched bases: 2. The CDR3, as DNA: TGTGCCAGCAGCCAGACTAGCGGGAGACCCTACGAGCAGTACTTC. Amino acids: CASSQTSGRPYEQYF.

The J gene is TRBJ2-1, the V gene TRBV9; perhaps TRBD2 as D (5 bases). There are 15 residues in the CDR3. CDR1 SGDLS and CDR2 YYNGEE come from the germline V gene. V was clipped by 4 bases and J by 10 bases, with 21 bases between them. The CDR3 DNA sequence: TGTGCCAGCAGCTTCCGCGGTAATCCTGGGGAGGAGCAGTTCTTC. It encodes CASSFRGNPGEEQFF.

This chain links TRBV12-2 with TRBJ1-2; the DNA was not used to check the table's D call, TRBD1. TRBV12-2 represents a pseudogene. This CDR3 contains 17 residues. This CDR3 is CASRFRYGTGGLSGYTF. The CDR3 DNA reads TGTGCAAGTCGCTTCCGATACGGGACAGGGGGTTTAAGTGGCTACACCTTC.

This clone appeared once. CDR3 in DNA: TGCGCCAGCACTATGGGACTAGCGGGAGTATATGAGCAGTACTTC. Translation: CASTMGLAGVYEQYF. This chain links TRBV5-1 with TRBJ2-7; 14 bases agree with TRBD2. The trim removed 6 bases at V and 7 bases at J, leaving 9 bases unmatched. Looked up from germline, CDR1 is SGHRS and CDR2 is YFSETQ. The CDR3 runs to 15 residues.

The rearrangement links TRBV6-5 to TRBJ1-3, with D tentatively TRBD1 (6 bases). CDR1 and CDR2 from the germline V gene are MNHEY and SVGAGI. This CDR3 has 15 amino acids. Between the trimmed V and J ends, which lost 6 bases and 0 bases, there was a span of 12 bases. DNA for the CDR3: TGTGCCAGCAGCTTGACAGGACACTCTGGAAACACCATATATTTT. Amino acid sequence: CASSLTGHSGNTIYF.